These T cell receptor beta chains were read from a single sample in a study of T cells in localized non-small cell lung cancer. Clones were sequenced by immunoSEQ multiplex PCR, and TCRdb holds only the in-frame ones, with some missing. This sample carries 1,200 to 1,500 clones, approximately 25% of them seen once, and the ten largest clones take roughly 15%. The material sequenced was lung tumor tissue, taken before any cancer treatment. Receptor source: a male donor aged 60 or over with stage I squamous cell lung carcinoma. CDR3s include the opening cysteine and the closing phenylalanine or tryptophan. A D gene is named only where the DNA matches it firmly. Not all rows give a size; the values are once, few, many and, for expanded clones, a class.

. | TRBJ2-5 | . | TRBV5-1 | CASSLAGREETQYF | TGCGCCAGCAGCTTGGCCGGCAGGGAAGAGACCCAGTACTTC
. | TRBJ2-1 | TRBD1 | TRBV19 | CASSAPGQGRNEQFF | TGTGCCAGTAGTGCTCCGGGACAGGGGAGGAATGAGCAGTTCTTC
few | TRBJ1-1 | . | TRBV12-5 | CASGLPSASGWGTEAFF | TGTGCTAGTGGTTTGCCCTCCGCTTCAGGCTGGGGAACTGAAGCTTTCTTT
. | TRBJ1-4 | TRBD1 | TRBV11-3 | CASSLASGTVLLGEKLFF | TGTGCCAGCAGCTTGGCCTCCGGGACAGTTTTGCTTGGTGAAAAACTGTTTTTT
few | TRBJ1-2 | . | TRBV6-8 | CATSQRQANYGYTF | TGTGCCACTTCTCAGCGACAAGCTAACTATGGCTACACCTTC
. | TRBJ1-1 | . | TRBV23-1 | CASSLTGNTEAFF | TGCGCCAGCAGCTTGACAGGGAACACTGAAGCTTTCTTT
few | TRBJ1-1 | TRBD1 | TRBV6-8 | CASRSLGGGRNQAFF | TGTGCCAGCAGGAGTCTAGGAGGGGGCAGGAACCAAGCTTTCTTT
. | TRBJ2-1 | . | TRBV6-8 | CASSYLGRKEQFF | TGTGCCAGCAGTTACCTGGGACGGAAGGAGCAGTTCTTC
medium-sized | TRBJ1-1 | . | TRBV11-3 | CASSLAGLQGRKAFF | TGTGCCAGCAGCTTGGCGGGTTTACAGGGAAGGAAAGCTTTCTTT
hyperexpanded | TRBJ1-2 | . | TRBV10-3 | CAISEDRGVDGYTF | TGTGCCATCAGTGAGGATAGGGGGGTAGATGGCTACACCTTC
few | TRBJ2-1 | . | TRBV7-6 | CASSLGRGIDEQFF | TGTGCCAGCAGCTTAGGCAGGGGCATCGATGAGCAGTTCTTC
. | TRBJ1-4 | . | TRBV19 | CASSTNSAPTNEKLFF | TGTGCCAGTAGTACAAACAGCGCCCCAACTAATGAAAAACTGTTTTTT
. | TRBJ2-3 | . | TRBV7-4 | CASSGGYTDTQYF | TGTGCCAGCAGCGGCGGGTACACAGATACGCAGTATTTT
. | TRBJ2-3 | . | TRBV29-1 | CSARDARADTQYF | TGCAGCGCCCGGGACGCCCGAGCAGATACGCAGTATTTT
. | TRBJ1-1 | TRBD1 | TRBV11-3 | CASNRAGGFTEAFF | TGTGCCAGCAATCGGGCAGGGGGCTTCACTGAAGCTTTCTTT
few | TRBJ2-3 | . | TRBV28 | CASSKPSELTDTQYF | TGTGCCAGCAGTAAGCCTAGCGAGCTCACAGATACGCAGTATTTT
large | TRBJ1-1 | TRBD1 | TRBV14 | CASSRNFRDRKFF | TGTGCCAGCAGCCGAAATTTCCGGGACAGAAAATTCTTT
. | TRBJ1-1 | . | TRBV30 | CAWSPGKKNTEAFF | TGTGCCTGGAGTCCCGGGAAGAAAAACACTGAAGCTTTCTTT
few | TRBJ1-1 | . | TRBV30 | CASSLGNTEAFF | TGTGCCTCCTCACTGGGGAACACTGAAGCTTTCTTT
few | TRBJ2-7 | TRBD2 | TRBV9 | CASRIEGTNYEQYF | TGTGCCAGCAGGATAGAGGGGACTAACTACGAGCAGTACTTC
few | TRBJ1-5 | TRBD1 | TRBV11-3 | CASSQTTTPGTGVSQPQHF | TGTGCCAGCAGCCAAACAACCACCCCCGGGACAGGGGTTAGTCAGCCCCAGCATTTT
. | TRBJ2-1 | TRBD1 | TRBV11-3 | CASSPDRVMDEQFF | TGTGCCAGCAGCCCGGACAGGGTGATGGATGAGCAGTTCTTC
few | TRBJ1-3 | TRBD1 | TRBV23-1 | CASSQDRGQGSPGNTIYF | TGCGCCAGCAGCCAAGATAGAGGACAGGGAAGTCCTGGAAACACCATATATTTT
once | TRBJ2-6 | . | TRBV19 | CASERGGGANVLTF | TGTGCCAGTGAAAGGGGCGGTGGGGCCAACGTCCTGACTTTC
few | TRBJ2-2 | . | TRBV7-2 | CASSFRDTGELFF | TGTGCCAGCAGCTTCAGGGACACCGGGGAGCTGTTTTTT
. | TRBJ1-1 | . | TRBV6-8 | CASSRLNTEAFF | TGTGCCAGCAGCAGACTTAACACTGAAGCTTTCTTT
. | TRBJ2-7 | . | TRBV14 | CASSQHLLSEQYF | TGTGCCAGCAGCCAGCACTTGCTATCCGAGCAGTACTTC
medium-sized | TRBJ2-2 | . | TRBV15 | CATSSGTFAGELFF | TGTGCCACCAGCAGCGGGACCTTCGCCGGGGAGCTGTTTTTT
. | TRBJ2-3 | . | TRBV11-3 | CASSHMGRNTDTQYF | TGTGCCAGCAGTCACATGGGACGGAACACAGATACGCAGTATTTT
. | TRBJ2-7 | . | TRBV19 | CASSKESSMVGYEQYF | TGTGCCAGTAGTAAGGAGAGTTCGATGGTTGGCTACGAGCAGTACTTC
. | TRBJ2-2 | . | TRBV29-1 | CSVGAGSTGELFF | TGCAGCGTTGGGGCAGGGTCCACCGGGGAGCTGTTTTTT
hyperexpanded | TRBJ2-3 | TRBD1 | TRBV9 | CASSVAGQGVTDTQYF | TGTGCCAGCAGCGTAGCTGGACAGGGGGTGACAGATACGCAGTATTTT
. | TRBJ2-3 | . | TRBV19 | CASSMAGTDTQYF | TGTGCCAGTAGTATGGCTGGCACAGATACGCAGTATTTT
large | TRBJ2-7 | . | TRBV7-1 | CASSQYRGYEQYF | TGTGCCAGCAGCCAGTATAGGGGCTACGAGCAGTACTTC